This TCR beta chain was obtained from a study of blood T cell repertoires in COVID-19. Assay used: immunoSEQ multiplex PCR; TCRdb lists only in-frame clones, some missing. Among over 200,000 clones listed, over 80% were seen once. V trimming: 6 bases; J trimming: 0 bases; junction bases outside the gene matches: 8. The CDR3 has 15 amino acids. The germline V gene encodes CDR1 SQVTM and CDR2 ANQGSEA. V is TRBV29-1 and J is TRBJ1-1, with 9 bases that match TRBD1. The TCR was taken from a woman aged 25 to 39 with COVID-19, enrolled during active disease. Material: peripheral blood. The CDR3 nucleotides are TGCAGCGTAGCTCCGGGACAGGGAATGAACACTGAAGCTTTCTTT. Its translation is CSVAPGQGMNTEAFF.